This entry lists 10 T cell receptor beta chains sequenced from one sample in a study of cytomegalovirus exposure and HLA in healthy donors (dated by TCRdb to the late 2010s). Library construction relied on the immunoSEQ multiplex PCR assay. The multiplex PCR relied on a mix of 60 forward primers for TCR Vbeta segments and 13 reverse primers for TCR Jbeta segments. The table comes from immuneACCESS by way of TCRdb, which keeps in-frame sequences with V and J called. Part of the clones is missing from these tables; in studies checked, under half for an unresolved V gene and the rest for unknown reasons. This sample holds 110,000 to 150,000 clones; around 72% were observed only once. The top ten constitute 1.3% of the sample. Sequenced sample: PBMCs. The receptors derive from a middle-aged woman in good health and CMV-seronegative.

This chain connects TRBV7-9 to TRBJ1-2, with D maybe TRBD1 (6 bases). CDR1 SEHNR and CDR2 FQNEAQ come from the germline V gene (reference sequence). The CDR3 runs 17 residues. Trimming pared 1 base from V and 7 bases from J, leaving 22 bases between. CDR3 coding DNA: TGTGCCAGCAGCTTAGAGAGTTTGGACAGTGCGTTCTCTGGCTACACCTTC. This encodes CASSLESLDSAFSGYTF.

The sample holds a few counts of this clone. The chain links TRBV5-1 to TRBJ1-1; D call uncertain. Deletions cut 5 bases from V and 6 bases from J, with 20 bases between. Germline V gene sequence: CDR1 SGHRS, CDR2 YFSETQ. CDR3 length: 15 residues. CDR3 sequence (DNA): TGCGCCAGCAGACCTCAACCTGACGGAGTCCCTGAAGCTTTCTTT. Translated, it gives CASRPQPDGVPEAFF.

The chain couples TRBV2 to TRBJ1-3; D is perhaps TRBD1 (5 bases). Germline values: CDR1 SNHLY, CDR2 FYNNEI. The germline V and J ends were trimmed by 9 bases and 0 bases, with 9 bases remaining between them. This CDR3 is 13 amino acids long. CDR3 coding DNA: TGTGCCAGTGACAGCGACTCTGGAAACACCATATATTTT. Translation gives CASDSDSGNTIYF.

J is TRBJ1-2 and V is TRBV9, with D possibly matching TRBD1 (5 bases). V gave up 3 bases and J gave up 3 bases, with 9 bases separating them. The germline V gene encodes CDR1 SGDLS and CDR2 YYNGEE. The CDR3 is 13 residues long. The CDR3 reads CASSAQVDYGYTF. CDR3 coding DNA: TGTGCCAGCAGCGCACAGGTTGACTATGGCTACACCTTC.

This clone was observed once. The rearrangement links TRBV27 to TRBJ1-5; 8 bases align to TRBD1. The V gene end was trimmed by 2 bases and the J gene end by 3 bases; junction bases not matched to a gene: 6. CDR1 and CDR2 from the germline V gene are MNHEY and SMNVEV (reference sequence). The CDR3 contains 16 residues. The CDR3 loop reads CASSLGQGLLNQPQHF. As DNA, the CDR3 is TGTGCCAGCAGTTTAGGACAGGGTCTACTCAATCAGCCCCAGCATTTT.

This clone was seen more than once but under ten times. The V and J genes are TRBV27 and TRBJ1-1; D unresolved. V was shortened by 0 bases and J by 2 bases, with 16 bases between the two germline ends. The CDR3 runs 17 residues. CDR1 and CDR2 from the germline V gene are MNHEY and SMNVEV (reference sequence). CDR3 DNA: TGTGCCAGCAGTTTATCGACCCCCTCCTCGGGAAACACTGAAGCTTTCTTT. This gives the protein CASSLSTPSSGNTEAFF.

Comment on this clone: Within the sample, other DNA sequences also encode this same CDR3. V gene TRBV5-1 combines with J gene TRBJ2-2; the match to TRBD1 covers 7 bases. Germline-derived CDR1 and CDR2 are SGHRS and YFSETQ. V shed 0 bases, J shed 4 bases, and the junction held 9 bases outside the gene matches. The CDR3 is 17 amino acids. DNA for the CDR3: TGCGCCAGCAGCTTGGCCTCTGCAGGGGGAGTCACCGGGGAGCTGTTTTTT. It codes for CASSLASAGGVTGELFF. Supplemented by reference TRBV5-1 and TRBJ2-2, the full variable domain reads KAGVTQTPRYLIKTRGQQVTLSCSPISGHRSVSWYQQTPGQGLQFLFEYFSETQRNKGNFPGRFSGRQFSNSRSEMNVSTLELGDSALYLCASSLASAGGVTGELFFGEGSRLTVL.

The CDR3 sequence: CASSLRAGGAGELFF. CDR3 in DNA: TGTGCCAGCAGCTTAAGGGCAGGGGGCGCCGGGGAGCTGTTTTTT. The rearrangement links TRBV11-2 to TRBJ2-2; 8 bases agree with TRBD1. The V and J ends lost 2 bases and 6 bases, in that order; junction bases with no gene match: 5. This CDR3 comprises 15 residues. Germline V lookup: CDR1 SGHAT, CDR2 FQNNGV.

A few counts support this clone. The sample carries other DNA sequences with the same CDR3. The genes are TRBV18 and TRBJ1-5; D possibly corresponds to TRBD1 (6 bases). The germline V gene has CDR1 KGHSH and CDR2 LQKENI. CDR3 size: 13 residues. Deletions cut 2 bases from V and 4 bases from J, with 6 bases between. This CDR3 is CASSPGQNQPQHF. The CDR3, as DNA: TGTGCCAGCTCACCAGGACAGAATCAGCCCCAGCATTTT.

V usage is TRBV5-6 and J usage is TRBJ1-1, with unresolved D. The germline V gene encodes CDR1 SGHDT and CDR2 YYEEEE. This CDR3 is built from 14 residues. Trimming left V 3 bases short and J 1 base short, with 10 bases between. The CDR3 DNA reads TGTGCCAGCAGCTCCATCACAGAGAACACTGAAGCTTTCTTT. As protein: CASSSITENTEAFF.